This entry concerns a single TCR beta chain. Its antigen is not identified. The sample comes from a study of vaccination and CD4 T cells after COVID-19. Study-wide context: Control cultures were given a CEFX pool, an HIV-1 Nef pool, or no peptide.

As to treatment: roughly 11-day PBMC culture with coronavirus spike peptide pools or control peptides (ViraFEST assay). From negative nucleocapsid antibodies before and after vaccination, healthy vaccine recipients were shown to have had no prior SARS-CoV-2 infection. After being plated at two million per well, PBMCs were cultured with approximately 9.4 IU/ml IL-2 and 10 ug/ml peptide pools. CDR1 and CDR2 (germline): MNHNS, SASEGT. Trimming took off 4 bases at V and 2 bases at J, with 18 bases between the two ends. This CDR3 has 17 residues. Sequence data for DNA of cultured CD4+ T cells were generated by the Oncomine TCR Beta short-read assay. The genomic DNA was obtained from cultured CD4+ T cells by extraction with the QIAamp micro DNA kit. Each CDR3 protein is one row after TCRdb ran MiXCR on the PCR reads. The sample lists nearly 15,000 distinct CDR3 sequences, 75% to 80% occurring once.

This material consisted of CD4+ T cells from blood, cultured in vitro, taken after SARS-CoV-2 vaccination. The rearrangement joins TRBV6-1 to TRBJ1-5; TRBD1 is a possible D gene (5 bases). This clonotype was sampled from a human donor who received a COVID-19 vaccine. The CDR3 sequence is CASSAAGSGPGNQPQHF. In DNA form, the CDR3 reads TGTGCCAGCAGTGCCGCCGGGTCGGGACCGGGCAATCAGCCCCAGCATTTT.